The 6 T cell receptor beta chains presented below share a single source sample, sequenced in a study of control samples from healthy donors and cancer patients. Profiled with immunoSEQ multiplex PCR; TCRdb holds only in-frame clones, not every one. Of around 100,000 clones in the sample, more than 75% were seen once. Sequencing was carried out using blood. All receptors come from a woman aged 50 to 60 in good health.

The CDR3 sequence: CASTGAGNSPLHF. The DNA for the CDR3 is TGTGCCAGTACAGGGGCAGGTAATTCACCCCTCCACTTT. The rearrangement links TRBV25-1 to TRBJ1-6; 7 nucleotides line up with TRBD1. The V gene's germline CDR1 is MGHDK and CDR2 SYGVNS. With V trimmed by 9 bases and J by 6 bases, 5 bases remained unmatched. CDR3 length equals 13 residues. The entire variable domain, with the rest obtained from reference TRBV25-1 and TRBJ1-6, is as follows: EADIYQTPRYLVIGTGKKITLECSQTMGHDKMYWYQQDPGMELHLIHYSYGVNSTEKGDLSSESTVSRIRTEHFPLTLESARPSHTSQYLCASTGAGNSPLHFGNGTRLTVT.

This chain uses TRBV9 with TRBJ2-6; 7 bases are a match to TRBD1. With V trimmed by 0 bases and J by 1 base, 7 bases remained unmatched. CDR3 length: 18 amino acids. Germline loops: CDR1 SGDLS, CDR2 YYNGEE. The CDR3 is CASSVGPTGYSGANVLTF. Here the CDR3 DNA reads TGTGCCAGCAGCGTAGGTCCGACAGGGTATTCTGGGGCCAACGTCCTGACTTTC.

The V gene is TRBV6-5, the J gene TRBJ1-5, with TRBD1 identical over 7 bases. V shed 6 bases, J shed 3 bases, and the junction held 2 bases outside the gene matches. The CDR3 consists of 13 residues. Germline V gene sequence: CDR1 MNHEY, CDR2 SVGAGI. The CDR3 region has the DNA TGTGCCAGCAGGACAGGGATCAATCAGCCCCAGCATTTT. It is translated as CASRTGINQPQHF.

J is TRBJ2-1 and V is TRBV11-2; 7 nucleotides align to TRBD2. Germline V gene lookup returns CDR1 SGHAT and CDR2 FQNNGV. The CDR3 loop spans 24 amino acids. Trimming took 6 bases from V and 3 from J; bases not matched to a gene: 35. The CDR3 coding sequence is TGTGCCAGCAGTGAAAGTGGACCCGGTCGCAAGACCCCGAGGGGCGGGGGAAACTACAATGAGCAGTTCTTC. Translation gives CASSESGPGRKTPRGGGNYNEQFF.

The J gene is TRBJ1-1, the V gene TRBV7-9; 7 nucleotides match TRBD1. The trim removed 6 bases at V and 5 bases at J, leaving 6 bases unmatched. The CDR3 runs 13 residues. The germline V gene encodes CDR1 SEHNR and CDR2 FQNEAQ (reference sequence). The CDR3 coding sequence is TGTGCCAGCAGAGGACAGGCGCGGACTGAAGCTTTCTTT. Translated: CASRGQARTEAFF.

V gene TRBV6-5 combines with J gene TRBJ1-2; 10 bases line up with TRBD1. This CDR3 spans 14 amino acids. Trimming took 6 bases from V and 8 from J; bases not matched to a gene: 9. CDR1 and CDR2 from the germline V gene are MNHEY and SVGAGI. The CDR3: CASRSRQGAIGYTF. The CDR3 DNA reads TGTGCCAGCAGGAGCAGACAGGGGGCGATCGGCTACACCTTC.